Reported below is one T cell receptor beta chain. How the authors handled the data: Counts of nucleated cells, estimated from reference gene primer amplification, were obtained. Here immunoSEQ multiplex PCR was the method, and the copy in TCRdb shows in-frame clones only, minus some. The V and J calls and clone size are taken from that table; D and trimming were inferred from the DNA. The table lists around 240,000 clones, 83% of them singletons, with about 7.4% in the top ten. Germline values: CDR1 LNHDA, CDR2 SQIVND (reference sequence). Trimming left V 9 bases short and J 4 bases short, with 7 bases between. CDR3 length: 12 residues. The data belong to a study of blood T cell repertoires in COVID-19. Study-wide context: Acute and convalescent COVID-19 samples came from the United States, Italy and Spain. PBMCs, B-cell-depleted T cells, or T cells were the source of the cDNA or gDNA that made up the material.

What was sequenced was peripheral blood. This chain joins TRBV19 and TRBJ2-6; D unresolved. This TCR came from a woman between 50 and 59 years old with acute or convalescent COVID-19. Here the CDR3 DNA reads TGTGCCAGAGCCGCCGGGGCCAACGTCCTGACTTTC. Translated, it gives CARAAGANVLTF.